This T cell receptor (beta chain) was recorded in a study of T cell responses to AZD1222 COVID-19 vaccine. Whole-study findings and limits: Nearly half of unique spike-specific TCRs reportedly avoided B.1.351 and B.1.1.7 mutated regions.

Notes on this clone: Its target is unknown.

Sequencing was performed with immunoSEQ multiplex PCR; in TCRdb, only in-frame clones are kept and a portion is missing. The sample yields about 140,000 clones, around nine tenths seen once. This receptor was obtained from an adult in good health. Sequencing was performed on peripheral blood, taken on day 0 of AZD1222 vaccination.

The CDR3 is CASSEDSQTFYGYTF. CDR3 DNA sequence: TGCGCCAGCAGTGAGGACAGCCAGACGTTCTATGGCTACACCTTC. V usage is TRBV10-2 and J usage is TRBJ1-2; TRBD1 might be the D (5 bases). This CDR3 contains 15 residues. Germline V gene sequence: CDR1 WSHSY, CDR2 SAAADI. Deletions cut 2 bases from V and 4 bases from J, with 14 bases between.